Following are 24 T cell receptor beta chains from one sample sequenced in a study of T cell repertoires in cytomegalovirus infection. TCRdb recomputed calls from the reads with MiXCR, one row per CDR3 protein. The sample holds approximately 89,000 distinct CDR3 sequences; about 31% are singletons and the top ten take approximately 75%. No antigen has been identified for these receptors. This sample comprised CD8+ T cells from cultured PBMCs, obtained from culture after CMV antigen stimulation. The receptors shown here come from a human donor in good health (CMV status not recorded). Some clones in this sample may be carry-over from other donors' samples.

Only a few counts were recorded for this clonotype. The chain carries TRBV2 and TRBJ1-3; unclear D gene. The V gene lost 0 bases and the J gene lost 4 bases, with 13 bases spanning the gap. The V gene's germline CDR1 is SNHLY and CDR2 FYNNEI. CDR3 length: 16 residues. The CDR3 sequence: CASSEAQWSSGNTIYF. CDR3 DNA: TGTGCCAGCAGTGAAGCGCAATGGAGCTCGGGAAACACCATATATTTT. Using reference TRBV2 and TRBJ1-3 for the parts outside the CDR3, the full variable domain is EPEVTQTPSHQVTQMGQEVILRCVPISNHLYFYWYRQILGQKVEFLVSFYNNEISEKSEIFDDQFSVERPDGSNFTLKIRSTKLEDSAMYFCASSEAQWSSGNTIYFGEGSWLTVV.

This clonotype was seen a few times. The V and J genes are TRBV2 and TRBJ1-1; tentatively, D is TRBD1 (6 bases). V gave up 4 bases and J gave up 0 bases, with 12 bases separating them. The germline gives CDR1 SNHLY, CDR2 FYNNEI. This CDR3 is built from 15 residues. CDR3 sequence reads: CASSGEGGMNTEAFF. The CDR3 DNA is TGTGCCAGCAGTGGAGAGGGGGGAATGAACACTGAAGCTTTCTTT.

This chain connects TRBV12-3 or TRBV12-4 to TRBJ2-3; the D gene is possibly TRBD1 (5 bases). The CDR3 consists of 15 residues. Trimming shortened V by 5 bases and J by 1 base, and 13 bases separated the two germline ends. In DNA form, the CDR3 reads TGTGCCAGCAGTCCGCAGGGCTTTGGCACAGATACGCAGTATTTT. This codes for CASSPQGFGTDTQYF.

The sample holds many counts of this clonotype. The V gene is TRBV12-3 or TRBV12-4, the J gene TRBJ1-6; 7 positions agree with TRBD1. J gave up 0 bases and V 7 bases, and 6 bases lay outside the gene matches. The CDR3 has 16 residues. CDR3: CASTGTEVSYNSPLHF. The CDR3 DNA is TGTGCCAGCACAGGGACAGAAGTCTCCTATAATTCACCCCTCCACTTT.

The gene calls are TRBV2 and TRBJ2-3; 8 nucleotides match TRBD2. Germline V lookup: CDR1 SNHLY, CDR2 FYNNEI. The CDR3 runs 14 residues. With V trimmed by 10 bases and J by 5 bases, 11 bases remained unmatched. The CDR3 bases are TGTGCCACCGGGTATAGCGGGGTTAAAGATACGCAGTATTTT. Protein: CATGYSGVKDTQYF. Using reference TRBV2 and TRBJ2-3 for the parts outside the CDR3, the full variable domain is EPEVTQTPSHQVTQMGQEVILRCVPISNHLYFYWYRQILGQKVEFLVSFYNNEISEKSEIFDDQFSVERPDGSNFTLKIRSTKLEDSAMYFCATGYSGVKDTQYFGPGTRLTVL.

The V and J genes are TRBV27 and TRBJ1-4, with a weak D call TRBD1 (5 bases). CDR1 and CDR2 (germline): MNHEY, SMNVEV (reference sequence). This CDR3 comprises 13 residues. V lost 3 bases, J lost 8 bases, and 10 bases lay in between. CDR3 amino acids: CASSLSKGEKLFF. DNA for the CDR3: TGTGCCAGCAGTTTGTCGAAGGGGGAAAAACTGTTTTTT.

This clonotype has just a few counts. The J gene is TRBJ2-3, the V gene TRBV5-4; no reliable D call. Germline CDR1 reads SGHNT; CDR2 reads YYREEE (reference sequence). Trimming cost V 7 bases and J 5 bases, with 14 bases left between them. The CDR3 contains 13 residues. CDR3: CASEGSHGDTQYF. The DNA of the CDR3 is TGTGCCAGCGAAGGCTCTCATGGAGATACGCAGTATTTT.

This clonotype was seen more than once but under ten times. The rearrangement uses TRBV7-6 and TRBJ2-3; 7 nucleotides match TRBD1. With 5 bases clipped from V and 0 bases from J, the junction kept 5 bases outside the gene matches. CDR3 length equals 15 residues. Germline CDR1 and CDR2: SGHVS and FNYEAQ. CDR3: CASSLRTGSTDTQYF. The CDR3 DNA reads as TGTGCCAGCAGCCTCCGGACAGGAAGCACAGATACGCAGTATTTT.

The rearrangement uses TRBV5-6 and TRBJ2-7, with a possible D match to TRBD1 (6 bases). Germline values: CDR1 SGHDT, CDR2 YYEEEE. The germline V and J ends were trimmed by 5 bases and 0 bases, with 12 bases remaining between them. The CDR3 runs 14 residues. CDR3 DNA: TGTGCCAGCAGATCGGACAGCTACTCCTACGAGCAGTACTTC. Translating it yields CASRSDSYSYEQYF.

This clonotype was picked up one time. The chain joins TRBV24-1 to TRBJ2-2; D is perhaps TRBD1 (6 bases). CDR1 KGHDR and CDR2 SFDVKD come from the germline V gene. The CDR3 sequence is 16 residues long. Trimming shortened V by 3 bases and J by 4 bases, and 14 bases separated the two germline ends. CDR3 in DNA: TGTGCCACCAGTGATGTTCCGGGACATGTCACCGGGGAGCTGTTTTTT. This encodes CATSDVPGHVTGELFF.

This clonotype turned up a few times. The chain couples TRBV11-1 to TRBJ1-1; the D is unclear. In germline, CDR1 is SGHAT, CDR2 FQDESV (reference sequence). V lost 2 bases and J lost 2, with 9 bases in between. This CDR3 has 14 amino acids. DNA of the CDR3: TGTGCCAGCAGCTTATTCCCAGTTAACACTGAAGCTTTCTTT. It yields the protein CASSLFPVNTEAFF.

The rearrangement links TRBV7-6 to TRBJ2-1; tentative D call: TRBD2 (6 bases). Trimming left V 5 bases short and J 7 bases short, with 15 bases between. CDR1 is SGHVS and CDR2 is FNYEAQ in the germline V gene. This CDR3 is built from 14 residues. CDR3 sequence reads: CASSESTRGNEQFF. The CDR3 DNA reads as TGTGCCAGCAGCGAAAGCACCCGGGGGAATGAGCAGTTCTTC. The full variable domain, its missing parts supplied by reference TRBV7-6 and TRBJ2-1, is GAGVSQSPRYKVTKRGQDVALRCDPISGHVSLYWYRQALGQGPEFLTYFNYEAQQDKSGLPNDRFSAERPEGSISTLTIQRTEQRDSAMYRCASSESTRGNEQFFGPGTRLTVL.

The table lists this clonotype with a few counts. The chain carries TRBV11-2 and TRBJ2-1; D remains ambiguous. CDR3 length: 14 amino acids. CDR1 SGHAT and CDR2 FQNNGV come from the germline V gene. The germline V and J ends were trimmed by 2 bases and 1 base, with 6 bases remaining between them. CDR3: CASSLMTSYNEQFF. CDR3 nucleotides: TGTGCCAGCAGCTTAATGACTTCCTACAATGAGCAGTTCTTC. The variable domain in full, completed from reference TRBV11-2 and TRBJ2-1, reads EAGVAQSPRYKIIEKRQSVAFWCNPISGHATLYWYQQILGQGPKLLIQFQNNGVVDDSQLPKDRFSAERLKGVDSTLKIQPAKLEDSAVYLCASSLMTSYNEQFFGPGTRLTVL.

This clonotype was counted many times. J is TRBJ1-3 and V is TRBV6-5; possibly TRBD1 for D (5 bases). This CDR3 comprises 17 residues. The germline gives CDR1 MNHEY, CDR2 SVGAGI. V lost 2 bases and J 2 bases, leaving 16 bases between the germline ends. The CDR3 DNA reads TGTGCCAGCAGTTACGACTTGCAGGGAATGCCTGGAAACACCATATATTTT. Protein sequence: CASSYDLQGMPGNTIYF.

This clonotype is a singleton in its sample. The chain recombines TRBV7-2 with TRBJ2-3; TRBD2 might be the D (6 bases). The V gene lost 4 bases and the J gene lost 4 bases, with 12 bases spanning the gap. This CDR3 is 14 amino acids long. Germline assignment: CDR1 SGHTA and CDR2 FQGNSA. CDR3 residues: CASSSLALSDTQYF. The CDR3 region has the DNA TGTGCCAGCAGCTCACTAGCCTTATCAGATACGCAGTATTTT.

In its sample, this clonotype was seen a few times. This rearrangement joins TRBV7-3 to TRBJ2-1, with 7 bases matching TRBD2. Germline V lookup: CDR1 SGHTA, CDR2 FQGTGA. Trimming at V came to 2 bases and at J to 8 bases, leaving 0 bases not matched to a gene. This CDR3 is built from 12 residues. The CDR3 here is CASSLREDEQFF. The CDR3 region has the DNA TGTGCCAGCAGCTTACGGGAGGATGAGCAGTTCTTC.

This clonotype was counted many times. The chain couples TRBV10-2 to TRBJ2-7; D gene ambiguous. The CDR3 is made up of 12 amino acids. CDR1 and CDR2 (germline): WSHSY, SAAADI. Trimming cost V 4 bases and J 0 bases, with 4 bases left between them. The CDR3 sequence is CASSVGSYEQYF. The CDR3 DNA is TGCGCCAGCAGTGTTGGCTCCTACGAGCAGTACTTC.

This clonotype was seen more than once but under ten times. J is TRBJ1-1 and V is TRBV12-3 or TRBV12-4; possible D gene TRBD1, 6 bases. The CDR3 has 14 residues. Trimming stripped 7 bases from V and 7 bases from J, with 19 bases between. The chain's CDR3 is CASTARGGLIEAFF. CDR3 nucleotides: TGTGCCAGCACCGCCAGGGGCGGGCTGATTGAAGCTTTCTTT.

The chain has TRBV7-8 and TRBJ2-3; a possible D gene is TRBD2 (6 bases). V lost 4 bases, J lost 0 bases, and 14 bases lay in between. This CDR3 has 16 residues. The V gene's germline CDR1 is SGHVS and CDR2 FQNEAQ. CDR3: CASSSLPGVSTDTQYF. The CDR3 DNA is TGTGCCAGCAGCTCTCTTCCGGGGGTTAGCACAGATACGCAGTATTTT. The variable domain in full, with the rest retrieved from reference TRBV7-8 and TRBJ2-3, is GAGVSQSPRYKVAKRGQDVALRCDPISGHVSLFWYQQALGQGPEFLTYFQNEAQLDKSGLPSDRFFAERPEGSVSTLKIQRTQQEDSAVYLCASSSLPGVSTDTQYFGPGTRLTVL.

The chain joins TRBV7-2 to TRBJ2-7, with D possibly matching TRBD2 (5 bases). The germline V gene encodes CDR1 SGHTA and CDR2 FQGNSA. This CDR3 comprises 15 residues. Deletions cut 1 base from V and 0 bases from J, with 10 bases between. CDR3 nucleotide sequence: TGTGCCAGCAGCTTAGATAAAGGGAGCTCCTACGAGCAGTACTTC. Translated: CASSLDKGSSYEQYF. Supplemented by reference TRBV7-2 and TRBJ2-7, the full variable domain reads GAGVSQSPSNKVTEKGKDVELRCDPISGHTALYWYRQSLGQGLEFLIYFQGNSAPDKSGLPSDRFSAERTGGSVSTLTIQRTQQEDSAVYLCASSLDKGSSYEQYFGPGTRLTVT.

This clonotype was counted a few times. The V call is TRBV6-5, the J call TRBJ2-7; the match to TRBD2 covers 8 bases. The CDR3 totals 14 residues. Germline V CDR1 and CDR2: MNHEY, SVGAGI. With 2 bases clipped from V and 4 bases from J, the junction kept 4 bases outside the gene matches. The CDR3 loop is CASSYAGGPYEQYF. The DNA of the CDR3 is TGTGCCAGCAGTTACGCGGGAGGACCTTACGAGCAGTACTTC.

J is TRBJ1-1 and V is TRBV5-6; 7 bases line up with TRBD1. CDR3 length: 14 residues. Germline CDR1 SGHDT, CDR2 YYEEEE. The V segment lost 3 bases and the J segment 5 bases; nucleotides outside the gene matches: 7. The CDR3, as DNA: TGTGCCAGCAGCTGGGGGGCAGGGGGGACTGAAGCTTTCTTT. As protein: CASSWGAGGTEAFF.

As to this clonotype: A read error may account for a junction end that differs from germline. The rearrangement links TRBV27 to TRBJ2-2; D possibly matches TRBD1 or TRBD2 (6 bases each). CDR1 is MNHEY, CDR2 SMNVEV, per germline (reference sequence). CDR3 size: 15 residues. The CDR3 bases are TGTGCCAGCAGTTTATGGGGGGCGAATACCGGGGAGCTGTTTTTT. Amino acid sequence: CASSLWGANTGELFF.

This clonotype occurred once. The V gene is TRBV24-1, the J gene TRBJ2-1; 8 bases match TRBD2. The length of the CDR3 is 20 residues. CDR1 KGHDR and CDR2 SFDVKD come from the germline V gene. Germline trimming cut 5 bases from V and 5 bases from J; bases unmatched to any gene: 22. The CDR3 here is CATSAPTGGGGGGPHNEQFF. The CDR3 coding sequence is TGTGCCACCAGTGCCCCCACCGGGGGTGGCGGCGGGGGGCCCCACAATGAGCAGTTCTTC.